This TCR beta chain was retrieved from a study of CD8 T cells in ankylosing spondylitis. Regarding the study as a whole: Ankylosing spondylitis blood appeared to carry a characteristic TCR beta motif of roughly 8 highly homologous variants.

Regarding this clonotype: What it binds is unknown.

TCRdb fed the 5' RACE reads into MiXCR, producing one record per CDR3 protein. Among roughly 370,000 distinct CDR3 sequences, more than 20% were seen once, and the ten largest hold about 15%. The V and J ends lost 6 bases and 0 bases respectively, with 15 bases between them. The CDR3 totals 16 residues. The germline gives CDR1 MNHEY, CDR2 SMNVEV (reference sequence). The sequencing sample was made of blood, either unsorted or a sorted T cell fraction (not recorded which). The TCR was taken from a male donor with ankylosing spondylitis. The chain carries TRBV27 and TRBJ2-1; no clear D. The CDR3 nucleotides read TGTGCCAGCAGAAGTCATGGGCCTAGCTCCTACAATGAGCAGTTCTTC. It specifies CASRSHGPSSYNEQFF.